These 27 T cell receptor beta chains were all obtained from the same sample, sequenced in a study of identical twins. From the 5' RACE reads, TCRdb called clonotypes with MiXCR, one entry per CDR3 protein. Of about 1.7 million distinct CDR3 sequences in the sample, under 35% were seen once. The sequenced sample was cord blood. These receptors were collected from a newborn girl in good health.

This clonotype was picked up a small number of times. This chain links TRBV10-3 with TRBJ1-2; D uncertain. The CDR3 runs to 13 residues. Germline V gene lookup returns CDR1 ENHRY and CDR2 SYGVKD. V was trimmed by 4 bases and J by 5 bases, leaving 11 bases between them. CDR3 region: CAISAGNPYGYTF. In DNA, the CDR3 is TGTGCCATCAGTGCTGGTAACCCGTATGGCTACACCTTC.

This clonotype was detected only a few times. The V call is TRBV10-3, the J call TRBJ1-2; a possible D gene is TRBD1 (6 bases). The germline V gene encodes CDR1 ENHRY and CDR2 SYGVKD. V was cut by 3 bases and J by 5 bases, with 13 bases left in between. CDR3 length: 14 amino acids. Written as DNA, the CDR3 is TGTGCCATCAGTGACAGGGGCGGGAGATATGGCTACACCTTC. Translated, it gives CAISDRGGRYGYTF.

This clonotype was detected only a few times. The chain combines TRBV29-1 with TRBJ2-1; no clear D gene. The length of the CDR3 is 13 residues. V was clipped by 2 bases and J by 6 bases, with 11 bases between them. The germline V gene encodes CDR1 SQVTM and CDR2 ANQGSEA. CDR3 in amino acids: CSVEHQAFNEQFF. CDR3 bases: TGCAGCGTTGAACACCAGGCCTTCAATGAGCAGTTCTTC.

This clonotype was recorded a few times. CDR3 protein: CASSVTGTSFQPLHF. CDR3 sequence (DNA): TGCGCCAGCAGCGTAACCGGGACCAGCTTTCAGCCCCTCCACTTT. The V and J genes are TRBV5-1 and TRBJ1-6, with a tentative D call TRBD1 (5 bases). V was clipped by 4 bases and J by 13 bases, with 21 bases between them. Looked up from germline, CDR1 is SGHRS and CDR2 is YFSETQ. This CDR3 contains 15 residues.

The chain couples TRBV12-3 or TRBV12-4 to TRBJ2-5; D may correspond to TRBD1 or TRBD2 (6 bases each). The V gene lost 3 bases and the J gene lost 11 bases, with 22 bases spanning the gap. CDR3 length: 15 amino acids. CDR3 protein: CASSLEGGGNNEQYF. The CDR3 DNA sequence: TGTGCCAGCAGTTTGGAAGGAGGGGGTAACAATGAGCAGTACTTC.

J is TRBJ2-2 and V is TRBV4-2; 8 nucleotides match TRBD2. CDR3 length: 16 residues. From germline, CDR1 is LGHNA and CDR2 YNFKEQ. The J segment lost 5 bases and the V segment lost 3 bases, leaving 8 bases of the junction unmatched. The CDR3 DNA reads TGTGCCAGCAGCCAGGGACGGGAGGGCCGGACCGGGGAGCTGTTTTTT. Protein sequence: CASSQGREGRTGELFF.

This clonotype was seen once. V usage is TRBV7-8 and J usage is TRBJ2-3, with D unresolved. The CDR3 length is 13 residues. Germline values: CDR1 SGHVS, CDR2 FQNEAQ. The V end lost 3 bases, the J end lost 8 bases, and 12 bases lay between the germline ends. Here the CDR3 reads CASSFSIRVTQYF. The CDR3 coding sequence is TGTGCCAGCAGCTTTAGTATACGAGTTACGCAGTATTTT.

This clonotype has more than one count but fewer than ten. The chain uses TRBV5-6 and TRBJ1-6, with D uncertain. The V gene lost 5 bases and the J gene lost 4 bases, with 10 bases spanning the gap. Germline lookup yields CDR1 SGHDT and CDR2 YYEEEE. The CDR3 has 14 amino acids. CDR3 DNA sequence: TGTGCCAGCAGGGAGGCGGCTTATAATTCACCCCTCCACTTT. It yields the protein CASREAAYNSPLHF.

CDR3 amino acids: CASSNTDQPQHF. The CDR3 coding sequence is TGTGCCAGCAGCAATACCGATCAGCCCCAGCATTTT. The chain links TRBV21-1 to TRBJ1-5. TRBV21-1 is a known pseudogene. The length of the CDR3 is 12 residues.

The V call is TRBV5-6, the J call TRBJ1-2, with TRBD1 identical over 8 bases. J lost 3 bases, V lost 9 bases, and 10 bases had no gene match. The germline V gene encodes CDR1 SGHDT and CDR2 YYEEEE. CDR3 length: 14 amino acids. The CDR3 spells CATYDLQGDYGYTF. For the CDR3, the DNA is TGTGCCACCTACGACTTACAGGGGGACTATGGCTACACCTTC.

This sequence joins TRBV27 and TRBJ2-3; 14 bases line up with TRBD2. The CDR3 has 18 residues. V was pared by 5 bases and J by 4 bases, with 11 bases of the junction left unmatched. The germline CDR1 and CDR2 sequences are MNHEY and SMNVEV (reference sequence). DNA for the CDR3: TGTGCCAGCAGTCCAAGACTAGCGGGGGGGCCTCGGGCAGATACGCAGTATTTT. It codes for CASSPRLAGGPRADTQYF.

The table lists this clonotype with a few counts. The DNA for the CDR3 is TGCAGCGTTGTAGGGAGAGTAGGACTAGATAATGAGCAGTTCTTC. It specifies CSVVGRVGLDNEQFF. The chain combines TRBV29-1 with TRBJ2-1; 7 bases match TRBD2. The CDR3 has 15 residues. The V segment lost 4 bases and the J segment 7 bases; nucleotides outside the gene matches: 13. Germline V gives CDR1 SQVTM, CDR2 ANQGSEA.

This clonotype showed up just a few times. This chain joins TRBV10-3 and TRBJ2-7; no definite D call. CDR3 length: 12 amino acids. CDR1 ENHRY and CDR2 SYGVKD come from the germline V gene. V was trimmed by 4 bases and J by 3 bases, leaving 7 bases between them. CDR3 nucleotide sequence: TGTGCCATCAGTGTAGTCAGCTACGAGCAGTACTTC. Its translation is CAISVVSYEQYF.

V is TRBV3-1 and J is TRBJ1-4, with 11 bases identical to TRBD1. The junction had 2 bases not matched to a gene; V was cut back by 0 bases and J by 5 bases. The CDR3 loop spans 16 amino acids. Germline values: CDR1 LGHDT, CDR2 YNNKEL (reference sequence). CDR3 amino acids: CASSQERTGGNEKLFF. The CDR3 bases are TGTGCCAGCAGCCAAGAAAGGACAGGGGGCAATGAAAAACTGTTTTTT.

This clonotype occurred a few times. The V call is TRBV7-9, the J call TRBJ1-2; the D gene is possibly TRBD1 (6 bases). V was clipped by 2 bases and J by 1 base, with 14 bases between them. The CDR3 is 16 residues long. Germline lookup yields CDR1 SEHNR and CDR2 FQNEAQ (reference sequence). Here the CDR3 DNA reads TGTGCCAGCAGCTTACTCGCAGGGGAACGTAACTATGGCTACACCTTC. It specifies CASSLLAGERNYGYTF.

This clonotype appeared a few times. The limits of the CDR3 on the DNA are not certain, so only TCRdb's listed CDR3 is given. The V call is TRBV21-1, the J call TRBJ1-5. TRBV21-1 is a pseudogene segment. The CDR3 region is 15 residues in length, termini included. This CDR3 is CASISVGGGNQPQHF.

A few counts support this clonotype. The chain employs TRBV12-3 or TRBV12-4 and TRBJ2-6, with D perhaps matching TRBD1 or TRBD2 (5 bases each). The CDR3 runs to 22 residues. V was cut by 2 bases and J by 0 bases, with 26 bases left in between. In DNA form, the CDR3 reads TGTGCCAGCAGTTTACTTAGCACGTTCTTCCGGGACGGAAGCTCTGGGGCCAACGTCCTGACTTTC. It codes for CASSLLSTFFRDGSSGANVLTF.

This chain links TRBV19 with TRBJ2-1; possible D gene TRBD1, 5 bases. Trimming removed 4 bases from V and 6 bases from J, with 10 bases in between. The CDR3 runs 13 residues. Germline CDR1 reads LNHDA; CDR2 reads SQIVND (reference sequence). The CDR3 nucleotides are TGTGCCAGTAGTACTACAGGATTCAATGAGCAGTTCTTC. Translating gives CASSTTGFNEQFF.

This clonotype was found a few times. A much larger clonotype is one base distant, so this may be a read error. V and J are TRBV2 and TRBJ2-3; 8 bases align to TRBD2. J gave up 2 bases and V 4 bases, and 2 bases lay outside the gene matches. Per the germline V gene, CDR1 is SNHLY and CDR2 is FYNNEI. CDR3 length equals 14 residues. The CDR3 DNA follows: TGTGCCAGCAGTGTGACTAGCGCCACAGATACGCAGTATTTT. As protein: CASSVTSATDTQYF.

In DNA form, the CDR3 reads TGCAGTGCTAGCGGGACTAGGAGCACAGATACGCAGTATTTT. Protein product: CSASGTRSTDTQYF. The chain recombines TRBV20-1 with TRBJ2-3; TRBD2 agrees at 8 bases. This CDR3 is 14 amino acids long. Germline assignment: CDR1 DFQATT and CDR2 SNEGSKA (reference sequence). The V gene end was trimmed by 3 bases and the J gene end by 0 bases; junction bases not matched to a gene: 2.

This chain connects TRBV29-1 to TRBJ2-5; 7 bases are a match to TRBD2. The CDR3 runs 11 residues. Germline V CDR1 and CDR2: SQVTM, ANQGSEA. After removal of 8 bases from V and 11 bases from J, the junction contained 11 bases not matched to a gene. As DNA, the CDR3 is TGCAGCTATGGAGGGGCCGGGGGGCAGTACTTC. Its protein is CSYGGAGGQYF.

This clonotype was found a few times. The V call is TRBV5-1, the J call TRBJ2-5; the D gene could be TRBD1 or TRBD2 (5 bases each). The CDR3 loop spans 15 amino acids. In germline, CDR1 is SGHRS, CDR2 YFSETQ. V was pared by 3 bases and J by 2 bases, with 14 bases between. CDR3 coding DNA: TGCGCCAGCAGCTCTCAACGGGACCCTCAAGAGACCCAGTACTTC. It encodes CASSSQRDPQETQYF.

The chain is built from TRBV20-1 and TRBJ2-7; D is perhaps TRBD1 (5 bases). There are 13 residues in the CDR3. Deletions cut 3 bases from V and 0 bases from J, with 9 bases between. The germline gives CDR1 DFQATT, CDR2 SNEGSKA (reference sequence). CDR3 amino acids: CSASYRSSYEQYF. CDR3 coding DNA: TGCAGTGCTAGTTACAGGAGCTCCTACGAGCAGTACTTC.

This chain uses TRBV29-1 with TRBJ1-1; maybe TRBD1 (5 bases). The CDR3 is 14 amino acids. Germline CDR1 is SQVTM and CDR2 is ANQGSEA. The ends were cut back, 2 bases at V and 3 bases at J, with 13 bases in the middle. The CDR3 protein is CSVESRGSDTEAFF. DNA of the CDR3: TGCAGCGTTGAATCTCGGGGCTCCGACACTGAAGCTTTCTTT.

This clonotype was observed many times. The chain is built from TRBV27 and TRBJ2-3, with D perhaps given as TRBD1 or TRBD2 (5 bases each). The germline gives CDR1 MNHEY, CDR2 SMNVEV (reference sequence). The CDR3 runs 16 residues. V was shortened by 3 bases and J by 0 bases, with 13 bases between the two germline ends. DNA for the CDR3: TGTGCCAGCAGTTTGGGACCAGCACTTAGCACAGATACGCAGTATTTT. Encoded protein: CASSLGPALSTDTQYF.

CDR3 residues: CASSRRQGTCNEQFF. CDR3 bases: TGTGCCAGCAGCCGTAGACAGGGGACCTGCAATGAGCAGTTCTTC. The rearrangement joins TRBV14 to TRBJ2-1; 8 nucleotides align to TRBD1. V shed 4 bases, J shed 6 bases, and the junction held 8 bases outside the gene matches. Germline CDR1 and CDR2: SGHDN and FVKESK. This CDR3 comprises 15 residues.

There are a few counts of this clonotype. The chain combines TRBV4-2 with TRBJ2-2; the D is unclear. CDR1 is LGHNA and CDR2 is YNFKEQ in the germline V gene. The ends were cut back, 7 bases at V and 6 bases at J, with 9 bases in the middle. CDR3 length: 12 residues. CDR3 region: CASNSGPGELFF. In nucleotides, the CDR3 is TGTGCCAGCAATTCCGGGCCCGGGGAGCTGTTTTTT.